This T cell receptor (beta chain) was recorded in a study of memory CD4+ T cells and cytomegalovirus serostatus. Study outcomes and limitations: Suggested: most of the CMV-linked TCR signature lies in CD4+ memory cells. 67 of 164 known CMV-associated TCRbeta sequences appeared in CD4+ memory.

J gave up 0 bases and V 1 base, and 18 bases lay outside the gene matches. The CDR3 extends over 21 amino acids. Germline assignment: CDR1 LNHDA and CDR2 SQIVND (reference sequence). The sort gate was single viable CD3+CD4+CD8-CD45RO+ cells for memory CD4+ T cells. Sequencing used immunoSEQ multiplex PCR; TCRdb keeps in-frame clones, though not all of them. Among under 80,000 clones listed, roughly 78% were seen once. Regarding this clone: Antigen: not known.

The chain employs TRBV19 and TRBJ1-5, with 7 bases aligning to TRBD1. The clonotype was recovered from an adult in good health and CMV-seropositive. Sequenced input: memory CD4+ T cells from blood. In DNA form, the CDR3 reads TGTGCCAGTAGTATAGGAAGAATTTTAGGGACAGAAGATTATAGCAATCAGCCCCAGCATTTT. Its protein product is CASSIGRILGTEDYSNQPQHF. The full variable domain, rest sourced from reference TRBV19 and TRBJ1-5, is DGGITQSPKYLFRKEGQNVTLSCEQNLNHDAMYWYRQDPGQGLRLIYYSQIVNDFQKGDIAEGYSVSREKKESFPLTVTSAQKNPTAFYLCASSIGRILGTEDYSNQPQHFGDGTRLSIL.